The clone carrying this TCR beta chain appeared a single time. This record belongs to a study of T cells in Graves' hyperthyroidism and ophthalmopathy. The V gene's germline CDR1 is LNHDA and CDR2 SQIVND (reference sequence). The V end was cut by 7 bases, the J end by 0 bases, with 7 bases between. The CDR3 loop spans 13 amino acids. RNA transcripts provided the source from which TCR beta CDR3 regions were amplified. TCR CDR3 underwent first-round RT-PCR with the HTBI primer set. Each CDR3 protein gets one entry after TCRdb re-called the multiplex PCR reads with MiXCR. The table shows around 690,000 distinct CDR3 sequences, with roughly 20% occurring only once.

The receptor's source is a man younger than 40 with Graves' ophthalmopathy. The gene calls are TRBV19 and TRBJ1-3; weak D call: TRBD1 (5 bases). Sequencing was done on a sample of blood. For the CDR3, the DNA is TGTGCCAGTAAGGGGTACTCTGGAAACACCATATATTTT. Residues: CASKGYSGNTIYF. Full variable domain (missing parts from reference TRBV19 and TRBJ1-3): DGGITQSPKYLFRKEGQNVTLSCEQNLNHDAMYWYRQDPGQGLRLIYYSQIVNDFQKGDIAEGYSVSREKKESFPLTVTSAQKNPTAFYLCASKGYSGNTIYFGEGSWLTVV.